These 20 T cell receptor beta chains came from one sample sequenced in a study of T cells after yellow fever vaccination. TCRdb called the 5' RACE reads again in MiXCR, with one record for every CDR3 protein. The top ten clones hold roughly 17% of a sample with approximately 580,000 distinct CDR3 sequences, approximately 16% of them seen once. The sample consisted of PBMCs, taken more than 4 days after the first yellow fever vaccination. These receptors came from a man aged 18 to 30 who received the YFV17D yellow fever vaccine.

This clonotype has more than one count but fewer than ten. CDR3 coding DNA: TGTGCCAGCAGCTTAGCGGGGGCCACCCGAGGGTCCCAGTACTTC. Its translation is CASSLAGATRGSQYF. The rearrangement links TRBV7-2 to TRBJ2-5, with a tentative D call TRBD1 (6 bases). Trimming took off 0 bases at V and 9 bases at J, with 17 bases between the two ends. CDR3 size: 15 residues. The germline V gene encodes CDR1 SGHTA and CDR2 FQGNSA.

In its sample, this clonotype was seen a few times. The chain employs TRBV5-1 and TRBJ2-3; D perhaps matches TRBD2 (5 bases). The CDR3 sequence is 15 residues long. V dropped 3 bases and J dropped 0 bases, with 11 bases sitting between them. Germline lookup yields CDR1 SGHRS and CDR2 YFSETQ. CDR3 amino acids: CASSYWRPSTDTQYF. CDR3 nucleotides: TGCGCCAGCAGCTATTGGAGGCCTAGCACAGATACGCAGTATTTT.

This clonotype was seen at least ten times. The chain couples TRBV10-3 to TRBJ1-1; tentatively, D is TRBD1 (6 bases). V was pared by 0 bases and J by 0 bases, with 14 bases between. Germline V gene data show CDR1 as ENHRY and CDR2 as SYGVKD. The CDR3 consists of 17 residues. CDR3 in amino acids: CAISESRGIRMNTEAFF. For the CDR3, the DNA is TGTGCCATCAGTGAGTCTAGGGGGATCCGAATGAACACTGAAGCTTTCTTT.

This clonotype was detected only a few times. The gene calls are TRBV30 and TRBJ1-1, with D maybe TRBD1 (6 bases). The germline V and J ends were trimmed by 4 bases and 9 bases, with 12 bases remaining between them. This CDR3 is built from 11 residues. The germline V gene encodes CDR1 GTSNPN and CDR2 SVGIG (reference sequence). This chain's CDR3 is CAWNREWKAFF. Here the CDR3 DNA reads TGTGCCTGGAACAGGGAATGGAAAGCTTTCTTT. Combining the CDR3 with reference TRBV30 and TRBJ1-1 gives the whole variable domain SQTIHQWPATLVQPVGSPLSLECTVEGTSNPNLYWYRQAAGRGLQLLFYSVGIGQISSEVPQNLSASRPQDRQFILSSKKLLLSDSGFYLCAWNREWKAFFGQGTRLTVV.

This clonotype was observed a few times. V gene TRBV7-6 combines with J gene TRBJ2-2, with 7 bases lining up with TRBD1. V lost 2 bases to trimming and J lost 0 bases; unmatched junction nucleotides: 6. The CDR3 has 17 residues. Per germline, CDR1 SGHVS and CDR2 FNYEAQ. CDR3 sequence (DNA): TGTGCCAGCAGCTTAATGGCCGGGACAGCGAACACCGGGGAGCTGTTTTTT. Translated: CASSLMAGTANTGELFF.

This chain links TRBV4-3 with TRBJ2-1; TRBD1 aligns across 11 bases. Trimming cost V 4 bases and J 8 bases; bases outside gene matches: 4. From germline, CDR1 is LGHNA and CDR2 YSLEER. The CDR3 is 14 residues long. The CDR3 loop reads CASSLWTGGHEQFF. The CDR3, as DNA: TGCGCCAGCAGCCTCTGGACAGGGGGCCATGAGCAGTTCTTC.

This clonotype was counted at least ten times. The J gene is TRBJ2-2, the V gene TRBV6-5; D may be TRBD2 (7 bases). Germline V CDR1 and CDR2: MNHEY, SVGAGI. This CDR3 is built from 16 residues. Trimming shortened V by 6 bases and J by 7 bases, and 21 bases separated the two germline ends. The CDR3 nucleotides are TGTGCCAGCAGCCGTCTTTGGGGGGGGCGCGACGGGGAGCTGTTTTTT. Translated, it gives CASSRLWGGRDGELFF.

V gene TRBV5-4 combines with J gene TRBJ2-1; 7 nucleotides agree with TRBD1. CDR1 and CDR2 (germline): SGHNT, YYREEE (reference sequence). V gave up 3 bases and J gave up 3 bases; unmatched junction bases: 6. The CDR3 has 15 residues. CDR3 region: CASSSTGAYYNEQFF. The DNA of the CDR3 is TGTGCCAGCAGCTCTACAGGGGCCTACTACAATGAGCAGTTCTTC.

This clonotype was counted a few times. The chain carries TRBV7-8 and TRBJ2-7, with D perhaps TRBD2 (5 bases). Germline CDR1 reads SGHVS; CDR2 reads FQNEAQ. V lost 1 base, J lost 4 bases, and 11 bases lay in between. CDR3 length: 14 residues. Here the CDR3 reads CASSLEFGLYEQYF. As DNA, the CDR3 is TGTGCCAGCAGCTTAGAATTCGGACTTTACGAGCAGTACTTC.

This clonotype was seen a handful of times. V and J are TRBV12-3 or TRBV12-4 and TRBJ1-6; D uncertain. The CDR3 is 13 amino acids. The ends were cut back, 5 bases at V and 14 bases at J, with 16 bases in the middle. This chain's CDR3 is CASSARRPPALHF. The CDR3 DNA reads as TGTGCCAGCAGTGCCCGGCGCCCTCCGGCCCTCCACTTT.

The V gene is TRBV6-2 or TRBV6-3, the J gene TRBJ2-4, with TRBD2 identical over 7 bases. J was trimmed by 7 bases and V by 2 bases; bases with no gene match: 5. Germline lookup yields CDR1 MNHEY and CDR2 SVGEGT. The CDR3 has 14 amino acids. The CDR3 DNA reads as TGTGCCAGCAGTTACGTCGGGGGGATCAACATTCAGTACTTC. Translation: CASSYVGGINIQYF.

The rearrangement uses TRBV6-1 and TRBJ2-7; 10 bases map to TRBD1. The junction had 5 bases not matched to a gene; V was cut back by 4 bases and J by 2 bases. The germline gives CDR1 MNHNS, CDR2 SASEGT. The CDR3 is 15 amino acids. The CDR3 protein is CASSGQGADPYEQYF. The CDR3 DNA reads as TGTGCCAGCAGTGGACAGGGGGCCGACCCCTACGAGCAGTACTTC.

This clonotype has more than one count but fewer than ten. The rearrangement joins TRBV15 to TRBJ2-2; no reliable D call. The CDR3 has 12 residues. Looked up from germline, CDR1 is LNHNV and CDR2 is YYDKDF (reference sequence). V was trimmed by 1 base and J by 6 bases, leaving 3 bases between them. The CDR3 reads CATSRGAGELFF. In DNA form, the CDR3 reads TGTGCCACCAGCAGAGGGGCCGGGGAGCTGTTTTTT.

The chain has TRBV24-1 and TRBJ2-3; 9 nucleotides line up with TRBD1. The CDR3 is 17 residues long. Germline values: CDR1 KGHDR, CDR2 SFDVKD. Trimming removed 9 bases from V and 0 bases from J; junction bases left unmatched: 12. CDR3 bases: TGTGCCACCCAACCGGGACAGGGTCGCCGGAGCACAGATACGCAGTATTTT. Translated, it gives CATQPGQGRRSTDTQYF.

This clonotype occurred a few times. This chain uses TRBV7-9 with TRBJ2-5; D gene uncertain. There are 11 residues in the CDR3. The germline V and J ends were trimmed by 5 bases and 7 bases, with 8 bases remaining between them. Per the germline V gene, CDR1 is SEHNR and CDR2 is FQNEAQ (reference sequence). The CDR3 sequence is CASSQRGTQYF. Written as DNA, the CDR3 is TGTGCCAGCAGCCAACGTGGGACCCAGTACTTC.

The chain recombines TRBV12-3 or TRBV12-4 with TRBJ2-1, with TRBD2 matching over 9 bases. The J segment lost 10 bases and the V segment lost 7 bases, leaving 5 bases of the junction unmatched. The CDR3 spans 12 residues. The CDR3 loop is CASTYAGGEQFF. The CDR3 DNA sequence: TGTGCCAGCACCTACGCGGGGGGGGAGCAGTTCTTC.

V is TRBV5-1 and J is TRBJ2-5, with D possibly being TRBD2 (7 bases). Deletions cut 4 bases from V and 1 base from J, with 14 bases between. The CDR3 covers 15 residues. Germline CDR1 is SGHRS and CDR2 is YFSETQ. DNA of the CDR3: TGCGCCAGCAGCCCAGGGGAGCGGGGCCAAGAGACCCAGTACTTC. Translated: CASSPGERGQETQYF.

This rearrangement joins TRBV3-1 to TRBJ2-7, with D hard to call. This CDR3 is built from 13 residues. V was shortened by 2 bases and J by 5 bases, with 10 bases between the two germline ends. CDR1 LGHDT and CDR2 YNNKEL come from the germline V gene (reference sequence). CDR3 nucleotide sequence: TGTGCCAGCAGCCAATTTGTCGACCACGAGCAGTACGTC. This encodes CASSQFVDHEQYV.

This clonotype was recorded a few times. The chain couples TRBV7-6 to TRBJ2-1; D is ambiguous. The germline V and J ends were trimmed by 2 bases and 5 bases, with 7 bases remaining between them. This CDR3 has 13 residues. CDR1 is SGHVS, CDR2 FNYEAQ, per germline. In DNA form, the CDR3 reads TGTGCCAGCAGCTTACCATCTCACAATGAGCAGTTCTTC. Encoded protein: CASSLPSHNEQFF.

This clonotype was observed a few times. This rearrangement joins TRBV6-5 to TRBJ2-5; 11 nucleotides agree with TRBD2. Trimming removed 4 bases from V and 7 bases from J; junction bases left unmatched: 8. CDR1 MNHEY and CDR2 SVGAGI come from the germline V gene. CDR3 length: 15 residues. The CDR3 reads CASSSPTSGDGTQYF. For the CDR3, the DNA is TGTGCCAGCAGTTCCCCGACTAGCGGGGACGGGACCCAGTACTTC.